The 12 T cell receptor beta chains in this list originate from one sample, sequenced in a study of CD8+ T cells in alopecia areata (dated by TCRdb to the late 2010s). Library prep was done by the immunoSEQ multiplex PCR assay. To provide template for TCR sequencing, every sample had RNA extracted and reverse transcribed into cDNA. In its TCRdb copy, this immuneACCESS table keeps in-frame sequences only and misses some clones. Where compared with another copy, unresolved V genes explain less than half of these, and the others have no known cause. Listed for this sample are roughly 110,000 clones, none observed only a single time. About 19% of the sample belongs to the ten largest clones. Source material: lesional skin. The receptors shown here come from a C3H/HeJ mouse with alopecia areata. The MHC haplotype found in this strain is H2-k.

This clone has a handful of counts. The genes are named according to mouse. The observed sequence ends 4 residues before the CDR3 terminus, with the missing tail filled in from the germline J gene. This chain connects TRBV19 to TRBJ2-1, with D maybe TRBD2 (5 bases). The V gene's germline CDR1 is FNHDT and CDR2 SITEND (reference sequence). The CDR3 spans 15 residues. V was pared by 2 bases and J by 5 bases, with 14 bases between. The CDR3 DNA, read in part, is TGTGCCAGCAGTATCAACTGGTACGGCCATGCT. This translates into CASSINWYGHA. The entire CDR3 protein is CASSINWYGHAEQFF.

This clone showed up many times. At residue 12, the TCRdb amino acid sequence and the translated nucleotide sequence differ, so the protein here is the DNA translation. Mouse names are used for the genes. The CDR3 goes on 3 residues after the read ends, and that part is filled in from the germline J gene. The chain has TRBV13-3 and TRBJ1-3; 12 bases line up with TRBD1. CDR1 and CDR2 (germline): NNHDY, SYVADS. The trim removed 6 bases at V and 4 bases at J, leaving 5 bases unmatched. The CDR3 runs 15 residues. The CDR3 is CASNRDRGLGNTLYF. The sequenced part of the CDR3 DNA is TGTGCCAGCAACCGGGACAGGGGGCTAGGAAATACG.

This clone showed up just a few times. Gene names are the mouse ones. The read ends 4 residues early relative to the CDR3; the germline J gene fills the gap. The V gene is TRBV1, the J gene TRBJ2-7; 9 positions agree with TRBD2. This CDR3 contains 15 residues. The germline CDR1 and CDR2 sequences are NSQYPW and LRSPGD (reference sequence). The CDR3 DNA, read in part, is TGCACCTGCAGTGCAGAATGGCTGGGGGGGTAT. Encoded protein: CTCSAEWLGGY. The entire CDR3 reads CTCSAEWLGGYEQYF.

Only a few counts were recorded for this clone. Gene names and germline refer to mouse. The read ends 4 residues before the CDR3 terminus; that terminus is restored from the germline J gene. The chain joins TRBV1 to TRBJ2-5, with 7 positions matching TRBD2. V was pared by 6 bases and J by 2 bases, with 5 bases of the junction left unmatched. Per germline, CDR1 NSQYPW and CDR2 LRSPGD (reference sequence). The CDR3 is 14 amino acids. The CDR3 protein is CTCRSGGGQDTQYF. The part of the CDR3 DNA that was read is TGCACCTGCAGGTCTGGGGGAGGCCAAGAC. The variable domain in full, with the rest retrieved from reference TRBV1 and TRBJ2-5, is VTLLEQNPRWRLVPRGQAVNLRCILKNSQYPWMSWYQQDLQKQLQWLFTLRSPGDKEVKSLPGADYLATRVTDTELRLQVANMSQGRTLYCTCRSGGGQDTQYFGPGTRLLVL.

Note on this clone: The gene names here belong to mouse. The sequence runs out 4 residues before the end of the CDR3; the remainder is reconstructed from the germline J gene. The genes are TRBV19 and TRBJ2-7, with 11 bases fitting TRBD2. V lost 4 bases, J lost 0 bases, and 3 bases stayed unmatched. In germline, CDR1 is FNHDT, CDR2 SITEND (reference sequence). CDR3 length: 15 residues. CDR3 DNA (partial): TGTGCCAGCAGTCCGACTGGGGGGGACTCCTAT. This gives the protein CASSPTGGDSY. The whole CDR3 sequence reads CASSPTGGDSYEQYF.

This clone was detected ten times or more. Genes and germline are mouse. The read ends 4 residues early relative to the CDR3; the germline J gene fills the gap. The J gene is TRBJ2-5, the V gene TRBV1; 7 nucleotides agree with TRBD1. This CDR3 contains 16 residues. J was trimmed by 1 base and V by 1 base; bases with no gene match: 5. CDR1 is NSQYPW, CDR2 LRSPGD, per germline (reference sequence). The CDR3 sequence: CTCSAGDRVYQDTQYF. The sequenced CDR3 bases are TGCACCTGCAGTGCAGGTGACAGGGTTTACCAAGAC.

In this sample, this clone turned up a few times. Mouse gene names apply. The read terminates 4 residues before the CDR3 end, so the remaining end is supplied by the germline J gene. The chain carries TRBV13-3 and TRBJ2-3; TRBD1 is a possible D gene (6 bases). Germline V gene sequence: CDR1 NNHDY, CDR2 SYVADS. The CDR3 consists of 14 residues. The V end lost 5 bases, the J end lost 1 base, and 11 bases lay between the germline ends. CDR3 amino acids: CASRQGGGAETLYF. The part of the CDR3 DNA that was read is TGTGCCAGCAGACAGGGAGGGGGTGCAGAA.

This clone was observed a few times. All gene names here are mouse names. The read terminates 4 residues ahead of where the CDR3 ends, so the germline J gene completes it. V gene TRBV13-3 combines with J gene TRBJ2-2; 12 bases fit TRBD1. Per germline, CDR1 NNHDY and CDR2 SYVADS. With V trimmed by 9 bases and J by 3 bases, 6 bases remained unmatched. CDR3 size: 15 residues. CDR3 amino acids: CATGGTGGDTGQLYF. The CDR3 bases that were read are TGTGCCACCGGAGGGACAGGGGGCGACACCGGG.

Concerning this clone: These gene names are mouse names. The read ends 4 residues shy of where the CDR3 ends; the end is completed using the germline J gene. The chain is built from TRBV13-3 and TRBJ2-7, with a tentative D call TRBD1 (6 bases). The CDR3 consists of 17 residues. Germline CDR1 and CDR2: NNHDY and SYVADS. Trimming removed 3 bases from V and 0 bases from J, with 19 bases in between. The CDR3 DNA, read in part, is TGTGCCAGCAGTGGGGGCGACCGGGACACGAGCTCCTAT. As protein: CASSGGDRDTSSY. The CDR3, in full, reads CASSGGDRDTSSYEQYF.

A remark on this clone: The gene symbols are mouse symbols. The CDR3 bases that were read are TGTGCTAGCAGTAGCCTGGGGGGGGTATATGCT. Translating it yields CASSSLGGVYA. The complete CDR3 sequence is CASSSLGGVYAEQFF. The chain links TRBV17 to TRBJ2-1, with 9 positions matching TRBD2. The CDR3 end lies 4 residues beyond the end of the read and is filled in from the germline J gene. Germline CDR1 is MNHDT and CDR2 is YYDKIL. CDR3 length equals 15 residues. V lost 3 bases, J lost 4 bases, and 4 bases stayed unmatched.

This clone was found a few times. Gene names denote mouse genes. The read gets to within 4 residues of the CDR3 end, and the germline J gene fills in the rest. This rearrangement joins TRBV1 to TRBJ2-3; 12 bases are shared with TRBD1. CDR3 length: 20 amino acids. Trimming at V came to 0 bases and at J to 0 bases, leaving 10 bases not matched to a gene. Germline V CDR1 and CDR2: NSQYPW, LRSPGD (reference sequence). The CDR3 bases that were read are TGCACCTGCAGTGCAGAACCGGGACAGGGGGCCAGGATTAGTGCAGAA. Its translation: CTCSAEPGQGARISAE. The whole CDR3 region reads CTCSAEPGQGARISAETLYF.

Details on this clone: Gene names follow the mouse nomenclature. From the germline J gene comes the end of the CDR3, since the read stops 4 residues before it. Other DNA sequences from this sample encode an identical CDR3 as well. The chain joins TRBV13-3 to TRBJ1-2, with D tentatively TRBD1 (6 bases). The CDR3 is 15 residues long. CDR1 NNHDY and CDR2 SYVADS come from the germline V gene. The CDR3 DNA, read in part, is TGTGCCAGCAGTGATGCTCGGGGGGCTGGGTCC. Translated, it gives CASSDARGAGS. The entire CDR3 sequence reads CASSDARGAGSDYTF.